The present TCR beta chain was sequenced within a study of T-cell reconstitution after alpha-beta-depleted transplantation in children. This clonotype was found a few times. Preparation of the TCRbeta library used unique molecular identifiers. MiXCR was run by TCRdb on the PCR reads, yielding one entry per CDR3 protein. The repertoire consists of 610,000 or so distinct CDR3 sequences, with 25% to 30% occurring once and the leading ten covering 30% to 45%. The CDR3 consists of 12 residues. Germline CDR1 reads SGHRS; CDR2 reads YFSETQ. Losses at the gene ends were 7 bases for V and 9 bases for J; bases not matched to a gene: 7.

This rearrangement joins TRBV5-1 to TRBJ2-1, with 7 bases aligning to TRBD2. The clonotype was recovered from a boy younger than two with Wiskott-Aldrich syndrome, due to receive a stem cell transplant. The sample in question was PBMCs, obtained before TCRalphabeta/CD19-depleted stem cell transplant. The CDR3, as DNA: TGCGCCAGCGGACTAGGATCGACTGAGCAGTTCTTC. It codes for CASGLGSTEQFF.